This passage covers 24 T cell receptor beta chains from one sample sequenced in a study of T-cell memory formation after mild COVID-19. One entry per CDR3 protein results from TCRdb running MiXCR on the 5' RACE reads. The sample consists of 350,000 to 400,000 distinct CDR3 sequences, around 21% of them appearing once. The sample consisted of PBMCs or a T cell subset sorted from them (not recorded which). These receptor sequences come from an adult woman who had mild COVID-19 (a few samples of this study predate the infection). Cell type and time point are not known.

CDR3 region: CASSLVASANEQFF. The CDR3 DNA sequence: TGTGCCAGCAGCTTAGTGGCTAGCGCCAATGAGCAGTTCTTC. The rearrangement links TRBV11-2 to TRBJ2-1; D is perhaps TRBD2 (6 bases). CDR3 size: 14 residues. V gave up 1 base and J gave up 6 bases, with 10 bases separating them. Germline V gene sequence: CDR1 SGHAT, CDR2 FQNNGV. Combining the CDR3 with reference TRBV11-2 and TRBJ2-1 gives the whole variable domain EAGVAQSPRYKIIEKRQSVAFWCNPISGHATLYWYQQILGQGPKLLIQFQNNGVVDDSQLPKDRFSAERLKGVDSTLKIQPAKLEDSAVYLCASSLVASANEQFFGPGTRLTVL.

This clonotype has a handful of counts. CDR3 residues: CASSLRRTRSYEQYF. Here the CDR3 DNA reads TGTGCCAGCAGTTTAAGGAGGACGCGATCCTACGAGCAGTACTTC. This rearrangement joins TRBV27 to TRBJ2-7; D is perhaps TRBD2 (5 bases). The germline gives CDR1 MNHEY, CDR2 SMNVEV (reference sequence). V gave up 2 bases and J gave up 1 base, with 12 bases separating them. This CDR3 contains 15 residues.

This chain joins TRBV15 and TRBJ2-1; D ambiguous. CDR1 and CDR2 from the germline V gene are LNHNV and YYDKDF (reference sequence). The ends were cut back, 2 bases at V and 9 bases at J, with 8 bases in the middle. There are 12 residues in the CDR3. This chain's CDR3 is CATSRPRGEQFF. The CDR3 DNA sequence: TGTGCCACCAGCAGACCTCGCGGTGAGCAGTTCTTC.

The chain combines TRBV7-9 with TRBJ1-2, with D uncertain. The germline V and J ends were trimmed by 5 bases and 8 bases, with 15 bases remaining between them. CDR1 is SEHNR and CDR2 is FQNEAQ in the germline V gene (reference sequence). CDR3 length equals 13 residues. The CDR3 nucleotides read TGTGCCAGCAGCCCTGGCTTGCAGAAAGGCTACACCTTC. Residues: CASSPGLQKGYTF.

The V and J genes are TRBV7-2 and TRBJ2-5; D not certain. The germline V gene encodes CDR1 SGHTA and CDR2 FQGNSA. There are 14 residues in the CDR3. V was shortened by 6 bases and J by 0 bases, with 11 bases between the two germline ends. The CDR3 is CASSPPGYQETQYF. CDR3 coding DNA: TGTGCCAGCAGTCCTCCTGGGTACCAAGAGACCCAGTACTTC.

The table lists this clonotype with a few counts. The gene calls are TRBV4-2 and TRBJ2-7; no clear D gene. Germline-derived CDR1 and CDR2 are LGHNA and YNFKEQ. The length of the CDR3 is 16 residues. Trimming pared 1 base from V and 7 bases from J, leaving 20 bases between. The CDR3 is CASSQGDSPIAVEQYF. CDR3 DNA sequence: TGTGCCAGCAGCCAAGGCGATTCTCCAATCGCGGTGGAGCAGTACTTC.

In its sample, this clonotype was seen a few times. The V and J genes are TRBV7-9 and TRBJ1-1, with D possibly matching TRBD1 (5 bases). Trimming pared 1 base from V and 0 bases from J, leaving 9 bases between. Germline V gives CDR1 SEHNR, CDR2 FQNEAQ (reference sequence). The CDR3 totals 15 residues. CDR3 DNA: TGTGCCAGCAGCTTAGAGGGGAATTTGAACACTGAAGCTTTCTTT. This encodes CASSLEGNLNTEAFF.

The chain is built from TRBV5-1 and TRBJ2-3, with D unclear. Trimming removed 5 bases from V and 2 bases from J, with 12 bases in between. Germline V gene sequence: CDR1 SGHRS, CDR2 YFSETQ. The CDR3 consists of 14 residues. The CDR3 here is CASSRRTDTDTQYF. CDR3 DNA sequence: TGCGCCAGCAGTCGGAGAACCGACACAGATACGCAGTATTTT.

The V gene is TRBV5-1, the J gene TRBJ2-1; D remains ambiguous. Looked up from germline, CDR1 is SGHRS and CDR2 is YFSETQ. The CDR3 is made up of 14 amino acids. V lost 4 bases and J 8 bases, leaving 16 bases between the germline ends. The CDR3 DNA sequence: TGCGCCAGCAGCGCCGAACCCAACCTGGATGAGCAGTTCTTC. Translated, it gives CASSAEPNLDEQFF.

The CDR3 is CASFPGQVDQPQHF. CDR3 DNA sequence: TGTGCCAGCTTCCCCGGACAGGTAGATCAGCCCCAGCATTTT. The V and J genes are TRBV28 and TRBJ1-5; 7 positions agree with TRBD1. V dropped 8 bases and J dropped 5; count of bases not matched to a gene: 9. The CDR3 loop spans 14 amino acids. Germline V CDR1 and CDR2: MDHEN, SYDVKM.

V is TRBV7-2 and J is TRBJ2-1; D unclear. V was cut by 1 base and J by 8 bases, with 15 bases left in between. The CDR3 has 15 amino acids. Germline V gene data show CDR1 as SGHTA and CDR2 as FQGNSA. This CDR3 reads CASSLVAAQLDEQFF. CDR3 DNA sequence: TGTGCCAGCAGCTTAGTGGCGGCCCAGCTCGATGAGCAGTTCTTC.

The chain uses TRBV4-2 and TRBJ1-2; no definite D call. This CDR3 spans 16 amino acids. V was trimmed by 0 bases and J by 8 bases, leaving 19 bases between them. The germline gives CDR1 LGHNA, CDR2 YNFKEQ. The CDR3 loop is CASSQEVAVMSGGYTF. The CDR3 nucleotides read TGTGCCAGCAGCCAAGAAGTGGCGGTAATGTCAGGAGGCTACACCTTC.

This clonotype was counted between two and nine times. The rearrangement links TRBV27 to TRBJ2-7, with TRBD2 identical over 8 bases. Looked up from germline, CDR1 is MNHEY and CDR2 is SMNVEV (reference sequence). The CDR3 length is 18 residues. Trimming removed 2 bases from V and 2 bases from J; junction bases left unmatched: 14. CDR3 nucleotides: TGTGCCAGCAGTTTAATCCCGCTCGGGAATAGCGGGACCTACGAGCAGTACTTC. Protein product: CASSLIPLGNSGTYEQYF.

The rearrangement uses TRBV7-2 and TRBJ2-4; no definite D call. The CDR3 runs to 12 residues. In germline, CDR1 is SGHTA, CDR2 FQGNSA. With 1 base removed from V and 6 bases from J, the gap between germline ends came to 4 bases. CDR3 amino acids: CASSLETNIQYF. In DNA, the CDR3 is TGTGCCAGCAGCTTAGAGACAAACATTCAGTACTTC.

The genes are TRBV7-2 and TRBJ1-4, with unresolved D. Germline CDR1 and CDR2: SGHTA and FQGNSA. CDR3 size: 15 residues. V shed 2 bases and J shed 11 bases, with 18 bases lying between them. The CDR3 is CASSLRTEKMRKLFF. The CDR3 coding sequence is TGTGCCAGCAGCTTAAGGACGGAAAAAATGAGGAAACTGTTTTTT.

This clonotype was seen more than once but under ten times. The CDR3 coding sequence is TGCGCCAGCAGCTTGGCTAGCGGAAGAGATACGCAGTATTTT. The encoded protein is CASSLASGRDTQYF. J is TRBJ2-3 and V is TRBV5-1, with 7 nucleotides matching TRBD2. V dropped 0 bases and J dropped 5; count of bases not matched to a gene: 3. The CDR3 spans 14 residues. Looked up from germline, CDR1 is SGHRS and CDR2 is YFSETQ. The variable domain in full, with the rest retrieved from reference TRBV5-1 and TRBJ2-3, is KAGVTQTPRYLIKTRGQQVTLSCSPISGHRSVSWYQQTPGQGLQFLFEYFSETQRNKGNFPGRFSGRQFSNSRSEMNVSTLELGDSALYLCASSLASGRDTQYFGPGTRLTVL.

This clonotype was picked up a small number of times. CDR3 nucleotide sequence: TGTGCCAGCCACGGGGGGGTGAGCACAGATACGCAGTATTTT. Protein sequence: CASHGGVSTDTQYF. This sequence joins TRBV12-3 or TRBV12-4 and TRBJ2-3, with 8 bases that match TRBD2. The V gene end was trimmed by 8 bases and the J gene end by 0 bases; junction bases not matched to a gene: 4. This CDR3 comprises 14 residues.

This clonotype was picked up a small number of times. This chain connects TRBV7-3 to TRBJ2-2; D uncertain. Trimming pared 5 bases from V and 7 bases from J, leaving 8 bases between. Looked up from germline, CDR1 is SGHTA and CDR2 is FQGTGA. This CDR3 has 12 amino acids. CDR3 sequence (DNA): TGTGCCAGCAGCCCCTACGGCGGGGAGCTGTTTTTT. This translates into CASSPYGGELFF.

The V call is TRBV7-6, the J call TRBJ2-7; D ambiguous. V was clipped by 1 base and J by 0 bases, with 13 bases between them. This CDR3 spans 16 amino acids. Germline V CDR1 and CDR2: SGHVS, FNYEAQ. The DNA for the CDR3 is TGTGCCAGCAGCTTAGGGGCAGGCGGTAGCTCCTACGAGCAGTACTTC. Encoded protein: CASSLGAGGSSYEQYF.

The CDR3 protein is CASSTLAILDNEQFF. The CDR3 DNA sequence: TGTGCCAGCAGCACCCTAGCGATCTTAGACAATGAGCAGTTCTTC. V is TRBV9 and J is TRBJ2-1, with a possible D match to TRBD2 (6 bases). The CDR3 is 15 residues long. CDR1 and CDR2 (germline): SGDLS, YYNGEE. Trimming removed 4 bases from V and 5 bases from J, with 16 bases in between.

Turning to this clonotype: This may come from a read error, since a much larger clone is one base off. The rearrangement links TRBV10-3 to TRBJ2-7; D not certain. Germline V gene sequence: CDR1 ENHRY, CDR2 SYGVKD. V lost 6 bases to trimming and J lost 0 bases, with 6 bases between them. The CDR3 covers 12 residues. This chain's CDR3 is CAISPLSYEQYF. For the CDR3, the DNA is TGTGCCATCAGCCCACTCTCCTACGAGCAGTACTTC.

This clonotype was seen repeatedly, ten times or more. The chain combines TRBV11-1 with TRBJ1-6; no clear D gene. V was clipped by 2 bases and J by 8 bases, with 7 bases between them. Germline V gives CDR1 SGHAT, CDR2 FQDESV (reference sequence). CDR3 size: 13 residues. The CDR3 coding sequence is TGTGCCAGCAGCTTAAAGATCGATTCACCCCTCCACTTT. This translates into CASSLKIDSPLHF.

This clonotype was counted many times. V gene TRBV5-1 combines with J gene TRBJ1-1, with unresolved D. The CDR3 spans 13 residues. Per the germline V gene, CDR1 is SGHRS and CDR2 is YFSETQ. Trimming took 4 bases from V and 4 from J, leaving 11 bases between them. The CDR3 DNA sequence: TGCGCCAGCAGCGGGGATGCTGGCACTGAAGCTTTCTTT. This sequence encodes CASSGDAGTEAFF.

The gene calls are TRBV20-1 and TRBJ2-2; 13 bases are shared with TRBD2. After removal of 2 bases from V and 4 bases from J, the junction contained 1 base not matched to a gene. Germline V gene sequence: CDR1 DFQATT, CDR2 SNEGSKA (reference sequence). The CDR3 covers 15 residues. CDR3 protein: CSARTSGGATGELFF. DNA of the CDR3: TGCAGTGCTAGAACTAGCGGGGGGGCCACCGGGGAGCTGTTTTTT.